The 26 T cell receptor beta chains in this list originate from one sample, sequenced in a study of blood T cell repertoires in COVID-19. Libraries were prepared by immunoSEQ multiplex PCR; TCRdb keeps only in-frame clonotypes and omits some of them. The profile shows hundreds of thousands of clones, more than 75% of them singletons. Sequencing was carried out using peripheral blood. The source of these receptors is a woman aged 40 to 50 who had recovered from COVID-19.

This clone was observed a handful of times. This rearrangement joins TRBV14 to TRBJ1-6; 7 bases are shared with TRBD1. After removal of 1 base from V and 8 bases from J, the junction contained 8 bases not matched to a gene. The CDR3 has 16 amino acids. From germline, CDR1 is SGHDN and CDR2 FVKESK. CDR3 in DNA: TGTGCCAGCAGCCAAGGAGGAGGGGGCAATTATTCACCCCTCCACTTT. Its protein is CASSQGGGGNYSPLHF.

The chain uses TRBV27 and TRBJ2-1; 9 nucleotides match TRBD1. This CDR3 is 15 amino acids long. Germline assignment: CDR1 MNHEY and CDR2 SMNVEV (reference sequence). The V and J ends lost 6 bases and 3 bases, in that order; junction bases with no gene match: 6. The CDR3 loop is CASSPPGQGYNEQFF. The CDR3 DNA follows: TGTGCCAGCAGCCCGCCGGGACAGGGCTACAATGAGCAGTTCTTC.

The chain carries TRBV5-3 and TRBJ1-1; 9 nucleotides align to TRBD1. TRBV5-3 qualifies as an ORF whose function is uncertain. Germline trimming cut 0 bases from V and 3 bases from J; bases unmatched to any gene: 3. This CDR3 region has 15 residues. Here the CDR3 reads CARSLDRGLYTEAFF. The CDR3 DNA is TGTGCCAGAAGCTTGGACAGGGGGCTGTACACTGAAGCTTTCTTT.

The gene calls are TRBV12-5 and TRBJ2-4; D is undetermined. Germline V gene data show CDR1 as LGHNT and CDR2 as FRNRAP. Trimming cost V 1 base and J 4 bases, with 5 bases left between them. This CDR3 is built from 13 residues. CDR3 coding DNA: TGTGCTAGTGGTTTGGGGCAGAAAAACATTCAGTACTTC. Amino acids: CASGLGQKNIQYF. The full variable domain, with the rest looked up from reference TRBV12-5 and TRBJ2-4, is DARVTQTPRHKVTEMGQEVTMRCQPILGHNTVFWYRQTMMQGLELLAYFRNRAPLDDSGMPKDRFSAEMPDATLATLKIQPSEPRDSAVYFCASGLGQKNIQYFGAGTRLSVL.

This chain connects TRBV5-5 to TRBJ2-3; tentatively, D is TRBD2 (5 bases). Trimming cost V 6 bases and J 1 base, with 21 bases left between them. Germline CDR1 and CDR2: SGHKS and YYEKEE (reference sequence). The CDR3 runs to 17 residues. CDR3 loop: CASILLPLAKGTDTQYF. The DNA of the CDR3 is TGTGCCAGCATCCTCCTCCCATTAGCGAAAGGCACAGATACGCAGTATTTT.

The rearrangement joins TRBV18 to TRBJ1-1; the D is unclear. The CDR3 spans 15 residues. The germline V and J ends were trimmed by 2 bases and 4 bases, with 14 bases remaining between them. Germline CDR1 and CDR2: KGHSH and LQKENI. DNA for the CDR3: TGTGCCAGCTCACCAAGAGAGGGCGAAGTCACTGAAGCTTTCTTT. Translated: CASSPREGEVTEAFF.

The chain links TRBV7-8 to TRBJ2-7; 9 bases are a match to TRBD1. Per the germline V gene, CDR1 is SGHVS and CDR2 is FQNEAQ. This CDR3 region has 15 residues. With V trimmed by 5 bases and J by 7 bases, 12 bases remained unmatched. The CDR3, as DNA: TGTGCCAGCAGCCCAAGGACAGGGGCGTATTTGGAGCAGTACTTC. It encodes CASSPRTGAYLEQYF.

V is TRBV30 and J is TRBJ1-2; 7 bases agree with TRBD1. This CDR3 comprises 17 residues. CDR1 is GTSNPN and CDR2 is SVGIG in the germline V gene (reference sequence). J was trimmed by 5 bases and V by 5 bases; bases with no gene match: 20. The CDR3 coding sequence is TGTGCCTGGGGGGGACAAACGGGACAGCCGGTACCTTATGGCTACACCTTC. Protein product: CAWGGQTGQPVPYGYTF. Drawing the rest from reference TRBV30 and TRBJ1-2, the complete variable domain is SQTIHQWPATLVQPVGSPLSLECTVEGTSNPNLYWYRQAAGRGLQLLFYSVGIGQISSEVPQNLSASRPQDRQFILSSKKLLLSDSGFYLCAWGGQTGQPVPYGYTFGSGTRLTVV.

This clone showed up just once. The chain links TRBV10-3 to TRBJ2-7; D is uncertain. Germline V CDR1 and CDR2: ENHRY, SYGVKD. The CDR3 has 15 residues. Trimming removed 6 bases from V and 0 bases from J, with 15 bases in between. The CDR3 region has the DNA TGTGCCATCAGCGGAGACTCCCGCAGCTCCTACGAGCAGTACTTC. Translating gives CAISGDSRSSYEQYF.

The rearrangement uses TRBV18 and TRBJ1-2; 9 bases are shared with TRBD1. The germline CDR1 and CDR2 sequences are KGHSH and LQKENI. J was trimmed by 8 bases and V by 3 bases; bases with no gene match: 7. The CDR3 consists of 14 residues. As DNA, the CDR3 is TGTGCCAGCTCACCTCGGACAGGGGCGGAAGGCTACACCTTC. Protein sequence: CASSPRTGAEGYTF.

The chain is built from TRBV18 and TRBJ1-1; D is undetermined. The V end was cut by 2 bases, the J end by 1 base, with 8 bases between. The CDR3 has 14 amino acids. Germline V lookup: CDR1 KGHSH, CDR2 LQKENI. Here the CDR3 reads CASSPGRENTEAFF. The CDR3 bases are TGTGCCAGCTCACCAGGCCGGGAGAACACTGAAGCTTTCTTT.

V gene TRBV6-5 combines with J gene TRBJ1-2; 7 bases agree with TRBD1. This CDR3 contains 12 residues. The germline V gene has CDR1 MNHEY and CDR2 SVGAGI. V was pared by 5 bases and J by 5 bases, with 2 bases of the junction left unmatched. CDR3 sequence: CASSQQGYGYTF. In DNA form, the CDR3 reads TGTGCCAGCAGTCAACAGGGGTATGGCTACACCTTC.

This chain uses TRBV24-1 with TRBJ2-3; possibly TRBD1 for D (6 bases). Germline loops: CDR1 KGHDR, CDR2 SFDVKD. This CDR3 has 15 residues. With 2 bases removed from V and 5 bases from J, the gap between germline ends came to 13 bases. DNA of the CDR3: TGTGCCACCAGTGATTCCAGGGGTCGGGGAGATACGCAGTATTTT. It yields the protein CATSDSRGRGDTQYF.

J is TRBJ2-1 and V is TRBV29-1, with D hard to call. This CDR3 contains 12 residues. Trimming pared 5 bases from V and 5 bases from J, leaving 10 bases between. Germline V gene data show CDR1 as SQVTM and CDR2 as ANQGSEA. The CDR3 DNA reads as TGCAGCGTTTTCTCGAGGAACAATGAGCAGTTCTTC. Protein: CSVFSRNNEQFF.

This clone was counted only a few times. Other DNA sequences of this sample code for an identical CDR3. CDR3 sequence: CASSQVDILSYNEQFF. The DNA of the CDR3 is TGCGCCAGCAGCCAAGTCGACATCCTCTCCTACAATGAGCAGTTCTTC. The chain carries TRBV4-1 and TRBJ2-1; D not certain. Deletions cut 1 base from V and 0 bases from J, with 10 bases between. This CDR3 is 16 amino acids long. Germline lookup yields CDR1 MGHRA and CDR2 YSYEKL.

The V call is TRBV13, the J call TRBJ2-1; the match to TRBD2 covers 9 bases. Per germline, CDR1 PRHDT and CDR2 FYEKMQ (reference sequence). The CDR3 has 17 residues. V dropped 4 bases and J dropped 7; count of bases not matched to a gene: 14. CDR3 DNA sequence: TGTGCCAGCAGCTCAGGCCCTAGGGCGGGGGGGCTAAATGAGCAGTTCTTC. Residues: CASSSGPRAGGLNEQFF.

The chain uses TRBV27 and TRBJ1-1; 9 nucleotides line up with TRBD1. This CDR3 comprises 15 residues. After removal of 5 bases from V and 5 bases from J, the junction contained 9 bases not matched to a gene. CDR1 MNHEY and CDR2 SMNVEV come from the germline V gene (reference sequence). CDR3 sequence: CASSHKQGAKTEAFF. CDR3 DNA sequence: TGTGCCAGCAGTCATAAACAGGGGGCGAAGACTGAAGCTTTCTTT.

In its sample, this clone was seen once. The chain has TRBV11-2 and TRBJ1-1, with 7 positions matching TRBD1. Germline V gene sequence: CDR1 SGHAT, CDR2 FQNNGV. This CDR3 region has 13 residues. With 1 base clipped from V and 9 bases from J, the junction kept 5 bases outside the gene matches. The DNA for the CDR3 is TGTGCCAGCAGCTTAGTTCCAGGGGGGCAAGCTTTCTTT. Amino acid sequence: CASSLVPGGQAFF.

V usage is TRBV7-9 and J usage is TRBJ1-5, with 8 nucleotides matching TRBD1. The germline gives CDR1 SEHNR, CDR2 FQNEAQ (reference sequence). There are 17 residues in the CDR3. V shed 3 bases and J 1 base; nucleotides not matched to a gene: 8. The CDR3 DNA reads TGTGCCAGCAGCTTCGCCAGGGGGCATAGGAGCAATCAGCCCCAGCATTTT. Translating it yields CASSFARGHRSNQPQHF.

The rearrangement links TRBV5-1 to TRBJ2-2; 9 bases match TRBD1. The CDR3 runs 16 residues. V shed 4 bases and J 5 bases; nucleotides not matched to a gene: 9. Germline V lookup: CDR1 SGHRS, CDR2 YFSETQ. The CDR3 nucleotides read TGCGCCAGCAGCCTCATACAGGGGGCTGGGACCGGGGAGCTGTTTTTT. Residues: CASSLIQGAGTGELFF.

The rearrangement links TRBV6-5 to TRBJ2-1, with D possibly TRBD1 on 6 matching bases. V was pared by 4 bases and J by 5 bases, with 18 bases between. The germline gives CDR1 MNHEY, CDR2 SVGAGI. This CDR3 comprises 16 residues. In nucleotides, the CDR3 is TGTGCCAGCAGTTCTTTACAGGGAGTCCTGGACAATGAGCAGTTCTTC. Amino acids: CASSSLQGVLDNEQFF.

This clone is a singleton in its sample. The chain recombines TRBV6-6 with TRBJ1-2; 8 nucleotides agree with TRBD1. V shed 2 bases, J shed 8 bases, and the junction held 10 bases outside the gene matches. Germline values: CDR1 MNHNY, CDR2 SVGAGI (reference sequence). This CDR3 spans 15 amino acids. As DNA, the CDR3 is TGTGCCAGCAGTTACCTGCAGGGGGCTACGGGAGGCTACACCTTC. The encoded protein is CASSYLQGATGGYTF.

The rearrangement links TRBV30 to TRBJ1-4; D is possibly TRBD1 (6 bases). The ends were cut back, 2 bases at V and 10 bases at J, with 17 bases in the middle. The CDR3 is 14 residues long. CDR1 is GTSNPN, CDR2 SVGIG, per germline (reference sequence). CDR3 coding DNA: TGTGCCTGGAGTAACAGGGCCATAGTAGGAAAACTGTTTTTT. It translates to CAWSNRAIVGKLFF.

The chain uses TRBV11-2 and TRBJ1-2, with 9 bases that match TRBD1. Trimming at V came to 6 bases and at J to 2 bases, leaving 10 bases not matched to a gene. Per the germline V gene, CDR1 is SGHAT and CDR2 is FQNNGV. The CDR3 runs to 16 residues. CDR3: CASSEDRGRGNYGYTF. Written as DNA, the CDR3 is TGTGCCAGCAGTGAGGACAGGGGACGGGGAAACTATGGCTACACCTTC.

This chain joins TRBV19 and TRBJ2-2; TRBD1 matches at 8 bases. Germline CDR1 and CDR2: LNHDA and SQIVND (reference sequence). This CDR3 has 15 residues. Trimming removed 5 bases from V and 1 base from J; junction bases left unmatched: 3. DNA of the CDR3: TGTGCCAGTAGTTTTACAGGGGGGAACACCGGGGAGCTGTTTTTT. It is translated as CASSFTGGNTGELFF.

This clone was counted a single time. CDR3 protein: CAITGTRDTGELFF. In DNA form, the CDR3 reads TGTGCCATTACCGGGACTAGGGACACCGGGGAGCTGTTTTTT. The rearrangement uses TRBV10-3 and TRBJ2-2; TRBD2 matches 8 bases. This CDR3 has 14 amino acids. V lost 9 bases to trimming and J lost 3 bases; unmatched junction nucleotides: 6. Germline lookup yields CDR1 ENHRY and CDR2 SYGVKD.